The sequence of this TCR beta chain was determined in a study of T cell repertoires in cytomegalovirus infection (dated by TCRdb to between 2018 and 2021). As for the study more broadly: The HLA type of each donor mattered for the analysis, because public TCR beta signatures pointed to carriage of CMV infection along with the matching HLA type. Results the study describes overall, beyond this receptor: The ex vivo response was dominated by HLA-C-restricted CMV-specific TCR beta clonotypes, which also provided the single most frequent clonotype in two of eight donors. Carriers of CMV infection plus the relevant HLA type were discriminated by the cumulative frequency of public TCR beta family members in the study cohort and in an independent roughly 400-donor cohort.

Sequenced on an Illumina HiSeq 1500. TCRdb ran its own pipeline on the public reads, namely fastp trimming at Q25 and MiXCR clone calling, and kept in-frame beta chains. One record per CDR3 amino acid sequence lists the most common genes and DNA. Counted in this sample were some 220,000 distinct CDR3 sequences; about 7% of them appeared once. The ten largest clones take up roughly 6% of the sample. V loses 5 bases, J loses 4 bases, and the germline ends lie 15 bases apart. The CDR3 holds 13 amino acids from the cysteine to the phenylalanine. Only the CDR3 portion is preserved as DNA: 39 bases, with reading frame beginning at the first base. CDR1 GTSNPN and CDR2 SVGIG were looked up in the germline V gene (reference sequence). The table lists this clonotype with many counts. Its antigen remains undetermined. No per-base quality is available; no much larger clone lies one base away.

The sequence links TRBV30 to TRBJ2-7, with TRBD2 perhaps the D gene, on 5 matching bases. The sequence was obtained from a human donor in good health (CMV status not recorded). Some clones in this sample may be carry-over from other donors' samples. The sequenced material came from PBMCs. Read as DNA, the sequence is TGTGCCTGGGGCCTATCGGGGATTTACGAGCAGTACTTC. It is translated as CAWGLSGIYEQYF.